The 3 T cell receptor beta chains listed next were all sequenced from one sample in a study of blood T cell repertoires in COVID-19. TCRdb keeps only in-frame clones here, not all; method: immunoSEQ multiplex PCR. Counted here are around 30,000 clones, roughly nine tenths occurring once; the ten biggest clones make up 5.4%. The sequencing sample was made of peripheral blood. These receptors were obtained from a human donor in a cohort sampled during active COVID-19.

The chain carries TRBV27 and TRBJ2-3, with TRBD2 matching 8 bases. V trimming: 3 bases; J trimming: 6 bases; junction bases outside the gene matches: 11. Germline V gene sequence: CDR1 MNHEY, CDR2 SMNVEV (reference sequence). The CDR3 has 16 residues. The chain's CDR3 is CASSFLSGGARDTQYF. The DNA for the CDR3 is TGTGCCAGCAGTTTTTTATCGGGGGGGGCCCGCGATACGCAGTATTTT.

In DNA form, the CDR3 reads TGTGCCAGTAGTATACGGGGGGCGGGACTAGCTACCTACAATGAGCAGTTCTTC. This translates into CASSIRGAGLATYNEQFF. The chain links TRBV19 to TRBJ2-1; 9 bases fit TRBD2. With 2 bases clipped from V and 2 bases from J, the junction kept 10 bases outside the gene matches. The CDR3 is made up of 18 amino acids. Germline CDR1 is LNHDA and CDR2 is SQIVND (reference sequence).

The chain is built from TRBV5-6 and TRBJ1-5; 8 bases map to TRBD1. The CDR3 is 12 residues long. V lost 7 bases and J lost 9; bases outside the gene matches: 6. Germline V gene lookup returns CDR1 SGHDT and CDR2 YYEEEE. The CDR3 DNA sequence: TGTGCCAGCTCGACAGGGGAGCGGCCCCAGCATTTT. Residues: CASSTGERPQHF.